A selection of T cell receptor beta chains follows, all from one sample in a study of CD8 T cells in ankylosing spondylitis. A single record per CDR3 protein comes from TCRdb applying MiXCR to the 5' RACE reads. Of about 360,000 distinct CDR3 sequences listed, 20% to 25% were seen once; the top ten hold about an eighth. The source material was blood, either unsorted or a sorted T cell fraction (not recorded which). These receptors originate from a male donor with ankylosing spondylitis or in good health (not recorded which). CDR3s leave out the opening cysteine and the closing phenylalanine or tryptophan.

v_gene: TRBV4-2
j_gene: TRBJ2-3
CDR3aa: ASSQDLSSGELDTQY

v_gene: TRBV12-3/TRBV12-4
j_gene: TRBJ1-1
CDR3aa: ASSLGQGALGTEAF

v_gene: TRBV5-5
j_gene: TRBJ2-2
CDR3aa: ASSLVLSTANTGELF

v_gene: TRBV30
j_gene: TRBJ2-2
CDR3aa: AWHRVRDTGELF

v_gene: TRBV19
j_gene: TRBJ2-2
CDR3aa: ASSIEAAANTGELF

v_gene: TRBV7-9
j_gene: TRBJ2-1
CDR3aa: ASSFPAVWSHNEQF

v_gene: TRBV20-1
j_gene: TRBJ2-3
CDR3aa: SVPPLPSVSPDTQY

v_gene: TRBV12-3/TRBV12-4
j_gene: TRBJ2-1
CDR3aa: ASSLGLQVGLYNEQF

v_gene: TRBV5-1
j_gene: TRBJ2-7
CDR3aa: ASSLEAYRSYEQY

v_gene: TRBV2
j_gene: TRBJ2-1
CDR3aa: ASSVIRVEQF

v_gene: TRBV7-9
j_gene: TRBJ2-1
CDR3aa: ASSSRGTGRYNEQF

v_gene: TRBV18
j_gene: TRBJ2-7
CDR3aa: ASSPPSRSYEQY

v_gene: TRBV5-6
j_gene: TRBJ2-7
CDR3aa: ASSSFYEQY

v_gene: TRBV27
j_gene: TRBJ2-1
CDR3aa: ASSWYGTGAGEQF

v_gene: TRBV5-1
j_gene: TRBJ2-1
CDR3aa: ASSLAASGESYNEQF

v_gene: TRBV13
j_gene: TRBJ2-7
CDR3aa: ASKRDNYEQY

v_gene: TRBV20-1
j_gene: TRBJ2-3
CDR3aa: SARVPDSLVDTQY

v_gene: TRBV20-1
j_gene: TRBJ1-1
CDR3aa: SATEYRNTEAF

v_gene: TRBV6-2/TRBV6-3
j_gene: TRBJ2-7
CDR3aa: ASIQPGDRSPYEQY

v_gene: TRBV29-1
j_gene: TRBJ2-2
CDR3aa: SVEGTRFTTGELF

v_gene: TRBV11-1
j_gene: TRBJ1-6
CDR3aa: ASSPGQVYSPLH